This entry lists 32 T cell receptor beta chains sequenced from one sample in a study of T cells in Graves' hyperthyroidism and ophthalmopathy. RNA transcripts provided the source from which TCR beta CDR3 regions were amplified. Initially, a first-round RT-PCR of the TCR CDR3 employed the HTBI primer set. TCRdb ran MiXCR on the multiplex PCR reads and lists one entry per CDR3 protein. The top ten hold under 35% of the sample, which has approximately 49,000 distinct CDR3 sequences, about 53% seen once. The specimen sequenced was peripheral blood or thyroid tissue (not recorded which). These receptors all stem from a man younger than 30 with Graves' hyperthyroidism.

This clonotype occurred many times. The CDR3 here is CASSIGLAGQETQYF. CDR3 nucleotides: TGTGCCAGTAGTATCGGACTAGCGGGACAAGAGACCCAGTACTTC. The rearrangement joins TRBV19 to TRBJ2-5; TRBD2 agrees at 12 bases. J gave up 2 bases and V 3 bases, and 1 base lay outside the gene matches. Per germline, CDR1 LNHDA and CDR2 SQIVND (reference sequence). This CDR3 is 15 amino acids long.

The chain has TRBV5-1 and TRBJ2-5; a possible D gene is TRBD1 (6 bases). The V gene lost 4 bases and the J gene lost 2 bases, with 15 bases spanning the gap. CDR3 length: 15 amino acids. CDR1 is SGHRS and CDR2 is YFSETQ in the germline V gene. CDR3 nucleotide sequence: TGCGCCAGCAGCCCCGAGGACAGTAGACAAGAGACCCAGTACTTC. Its translation: CASSPEDSRQETQYF.

In DNA, the CDR3 is TGTGCCAGCAGTGAAGTGCTCGAGCAGTACTTC. Protein sequence: CASSEVLEQYF. This rearrangement joins TRBV2 to TRBJ2-7; D uncertain. In germline, CDR1 is SNHLY, CDR2 FYNNEI. V was shortened by 1 base and J by 6 bases, with 4 bases between the two germline ends. The CDR3 loop spans 11 amino acids.

This clonotype was picked up many times. Here the CDR3 reads CATSDRTGEFGNTIYF. CDR3 DNA: TGTGCCACCAGTGACCGGACAGGGGAATTTGGAAACACCATATATTTT. The rearrangement joins TRBV24-1 to TRBJ1-3, with 9 nucleotides matching TRBD1. This CDR3 has 16 amino acids. The J segment lost 3 bases and the V segment lost 4 bases, leaving 6 bases of the junction unmatched. CDR1 and CDR2 from the germline V gene are KGHDR and SFDVKD.

V usage is TRBV5-8 and J usage is TRBJ1-1, with D tentatively TRBD1 (5 bases). CDR1 is SGHTS, CDR2 YDEGEE, per germline. The CDR3 totals 15 residues. With 4 bases removed from V and 1 base from J, the gap between germline ends came to 14 bases. The CDR3: CASSHGGTGNTEAFF. The CDR3 coding sequence is TGTGCCAGCAGCCACGGCGGGACGGGGAACACTGAAGCTTTCTTT. The variable domain in full, completed from reference TRBV5-8 and TRBJ1-1, reads EAGVTQSPTHLIKTRGQQATLRCSPISGHTSVYWYQQALGLGLQFLLWYDEGEERNRGNFPPRFSGRQFPNYSSELNVNALELEDSALYLCASSHGGTGNTEAFFGQGTRLTVV.

The J gene is TRBJ1-2, the V gene TRBV5-1, with D unresolved. The CDR3 extends over 13 amino acids. V was shortened by 0 bases and J by 3 bases, with 6 bases between the two germline ends. Germline CDR1 is SGHRS and CDR2 is YFSETQ. DNA of the CDR3: TGCGCCAGCAGCTTGGTGGCTGACTATGGCTACACCTTC. Translating gives CASSLVADYGYTF.

This clonotype was seen many times. The CDR3, as DNA: TGTGCCAGCAGTTTAAGGGGACAGGGTTGGGGGCCCCAGCATTTT. Protein: CASSLRGQGWGPQHF. This sequence joins TRBV12-3 or TRBV12-4 and TRBJ1-5, with 9 bases matching TRBD1. The CDR3 is made up of 15 amino acids. Trimming cost V 2 bases and J 9 bases; bases outside gene matches: 8.

This clonotype was found many times. The gene calls are TRBV3-1 and TRBJ2-7; 9 nucleotides agree with TRBD1. Germline-derived CDR1 and CDR2 are LGHDT and YNNKEL (reference sequence). The CDR3 is 15 residues long. V shed 4 bases and J 0 bases; nucleotides not matched to a gene: 4. The CDR3 DNA follows: TGTGCCAGCAGCCGAGGGACAGGGTACTCCTACGAGCAGTACTTC. Residues: CASSRGTGYSYEQYF.

V and J are TRBV2 and TRBJ1-4; D unclear. This CDR3 is built from 16 residues. Germline-derived CDR1 and CDR2 are SNHLY and FYNNEI. Between the trimmed V and J ends, which lost 4 bases and 7 bases, there was a span of 19 bases. In DNA form, the CDR3 reads TGTGCCAGCAGTGCTATGTCCGGGTTACTAGGTGAAAAACTGTTTTTT. Amino acids: CASSAMSGLLGEKLFF.

Within the sample, this clonotype is medium-sized. The rearrangement uses TRBV29-1 and TRBJ1-2; D is ambiguous. V gave up 1 base and J gave up 9 bases, with 12 bases separating them. CDR1 is SQVTM, CDR2 ANQGSEA, per germline. The CDR3 consists of 12 residues. DNA for the CDR3: TGCAGCGTTGAAGGTTCGGGAGGAAGCTACACCTTC. This encodes CSVEGSGGSYTF.

This clonotype was seen a few times. The V and J genes are TRBV29-1 and TRBJ2-7; 14 bases align to TRBD2. V was clipped by 4 bases and J by 7 bases; unmatched bases: 18. The germline CDR1 and CDR2 sequences are SQVTM and ANQGSEA. The CDR3 is 18 amino acids. Written as DNA, the CDR3 is TGCAGCGTTGTTAGCGGGAGGACCGGGACTAGCGGGAGTAGTGAGCAGTACTTC. This gives the protein CSVVSGRTGTSGSSEQYF.

The chain links TRBV7-9 to TRBJ2-7; D remains unclear. Looked up from germline, CDR1 is SEHNR and CDR2 is FQNEAQ (reference sequence). The CDR3 has 13 residues. V was cut by 1 base and J by 5 bases, with 9 bases left in between. Written as DNA, the CDR3 is TGTGCCAGCAGCTTAGGTACGGGTGACGAGCAGTACTTC. This gives the protein CASSLGTGDEQYF. Together with reference TRBV7-9 and TRBJ2-7, the CDR3 gives the full variable domain: DTGVSQNPRHKITKRGQNVTFRCDPISEHNRLYWYRQTLGQGPEFLTYFQNEAQLEKSRLLSDRFSAERPKGSFSTLEIQRTEQGDSAMYLCASSLGTGDEQYFGPGTRLTVT.

A note on this clonotype: Just one base apart from a much larger clone, this may be a read error. This likely comes from a read error, as the CDR3 has no conserved phenylalanine or tryptophan at its end. The chain is built from TRBV10-2 and TRBJ2-7; D may be TRBD1 (6 bases). Germline V gene data show CDR1 as WSHSY and CDR2 as SAAADI. This CDR3 has 14 residues. Trimming removed 6 bases from V and 0 bases from J, with 12 bases in between. CDR3 sequence: CASREEDSSYEQYS. The CDR3 DNA sequence: TGCGCCAGCAGAGAGGAGGACAGCTCCTACGAGCAGTACTCC.

By its share, this clonotype is large. V and J are TRBV9 and TRBJ1-2; D not resolved. The ends were cut back, 7 bases at V and 6 bases at J, with 13 bases in the middle. The CDR3 contains 12 residues. Germline V lookup: CDR1 SGDLS, CDR2 YYNGEE. The CDR3 DNA follows: TGTGCCAGCGGAGAGGTAAAGGATGGCTACACCTTC. Encoded protein: CASGEVKDGYTF.

The J gene is TRBJ1-2, the V gene TRBV7-2, with D unresolved. There are 13 residues in the CDR3. V lost 3 bases, J lost 8 bases, and 13 bases lay in between. Germline V lookup: CDR1 SGHTA, CDR2 FQGNSA. Here the CDR3 reads CASSFTHGNGYTF. CDR3 DNA: TGTGCCAGCAGCTTCACACATGGGAACGGCTACACCTTC.

The sample holds one count of this clonotype. V usage is TRBV29-1 and J usage is TRBJ2-7, with 7 bases that match TRBD2. V trimming: 4 bases; J trimming: 2 bases; junction bases outside the gene matches: 5. CDR1 is SQVTM and CDR2 is ANQGSEA in the germline V gene. This CDR3 comprises 13 residues. CDR3 protein: CSVAGGRAYEQYF. The CDR3 nucleotides read TGCAGCGTTGCCGGCGGGAGAGCCTACGAGCAGTACTTC.

This clonotype was detected only a few times. The V gene is TRBV18, the J gene TRBJ2-3; D is unclear. The CDR3 loop spans 13 amino acids. Germline V lookup: CDR1 KGHSH, CDR2 LQKENI. Trimming removed 1 base at V and 5 bases at J, with 7 bases between. The CDR3 DNA is TGTGCCAGCTCACCACTAGCAGAAGATACGCAGTATTTT. Encoded protein: CASSPLAEDTQYF.

The rearrangement links TRBV20-1 to TRBJ2-5; 13 bases are shared with TRBD2. Germline CDR1 reads DFQATT; CDR2 reads SNEGSKA (reference sequence). The CDR3 length is 14 residues. The V gene end was trimmed by 6 bases and the J gene end by 7 bases; junction bases not matched to a gene: 8. The CDR3 coding sequence is TGCAGTGCCACTGGGACTAGCGGGATGAGGACCCAGTACTTC. The encoded protein is CSATGTSGMRTQYF.

Many counts were recorded for this clonotype. The chain employs TRBV19 and TRBJ2-7; D is possibly TRBD1 or TRBD2 (5 bases each). The CDR3 is 13 residues long. Per the germline V gene, CDR1 is LNHDA and CDR2 is SQIVND (reference sequence). V was clipped by 1 base and J by 4 bases, with 8 bases between them. The CDR3, as DNA: TGTGCCAGTAGTATAGGGGACGGTTACGAGCAGTACTTC. Translating it yields CASSIGDGYEQYF.

This clonotype was recorded many times. The V gene is TRBV4-3, the J gene TRBJ2-7; D remains unclear. CDR3 length equals 15 residues. CDR1 and CDR2 from the germline V gene are LGHNA and YSLEER. V lost 5 bases and J 4 bases, leaving 18 bases between the germline ends. The CDR3 loop reads CASSSWWGRYYEQYF. CDR3 nucleotide sequence: TGCGCCAGCAGCTCGTGGTGGGGTCGTTATTACGAGCAGTACTTC.

This clonotype has a single count. The chain joins TRBV20-1 to TRBJ2-5, with 8 bases that match TRBD1. Germline assignment: CDR1 DFQATT and CDR2 SNEGSKA (reference sequence). V shed 3 bases, J shed 0 bases, and the junction held 9 bases outside the gene matches. The CDR3 consists of 16 residues. CDR3 residues: CSASELPTGDQETQYF. The CDR3 DNA follows: TGCAGTGCTAGCGAACTCCCGACAGGGGACCAAGAGACCCAGTACTTC.

The chain links TRBV10-3 to TRBJ1-1; TRBD1 matches at 7 bases. The V gene's germline CDR1 is ENHRY and CDR2 SYGVKD. This CDR3 spans 14 amino acids. The V gene end was trimmed by 2 bases and the J gene end by 3 bases; junction bases not matched to a gene: 3. Written as DNA, the CDR3 is TGTGCCATCAGTGAGGGGCAGGGGGACACTGAAGCTTTCTTT. This encodes CAISEGQGDTEAFF.

About this clonotype itself: An end of the junction does not agree with germline; a read error may underlie this. V usage is TRBV2 and J usage is TRBJ2-5; no reliable D call. CDR3 length: 18 residues. CDR1 is SNHLY, CDR2 FYNNEI, per germline. The CDR3 protein is CASSERGSERLVPDTQYF. The CDR3 DNA follows: TGTGCCAGCAGTGAACGAGGCAGCGAGCGTCTTGTTCCGGATACGCAGTACTTT.

This clonotype has ten or more counts. The rearrangement joins TRBV10-3 to TRBJ1-5; D is ambiguous. V lost 8 bases and J lost 4, with 12 bases in between. This CDR3 contains 13 residues. The germline V gene encodes CDR1 ENHRY and CDR2 SYGVKD. CDR3 protein: CAIGWKFNQPQHF. The CDR3, as DNA: TGTGCCATCGGATGGAAATTTAATCAGCCCCAGCATTTT.

This clonotype was picked up many times. The chain joins TRBV28 to TRBJ1-4; no definite D call. V was shortened by 5 bases and J by 14 bases, with 21 bases between the two germline ends. Germline values: CDR1 MDHEN, CDR2 SYDVKM. The CDR3 loop spans 14 amino acids. The CDR3 coding sequence is TGTGCCAGCAGTCCCACAGCAGCAAGAAATATTCTGTTTTTT. Residues: CASSPTAARNILFF.

The V call is TRBV7-9, the J call TRBJ1-6; 9 bases are a match to TRBD1. V dropped 5 bases and J dropped 9; count of bases not matched to a gene: 5. Germline V gives CDR1 SEHNR, CDR2 FQNEAQ (reference sequence). There are 14 residues in the CDR3. The CDR3 DNA is TGTGCCAGCAGCCGGGGACAGGGAGGTTCACCCCTCCACTTT. Protein: CASSRGQGGSPLHF. The variable domain in full, completed from reference TRBV7-9 and TRBJ1-6, reads DTGVSQNPRHKITKRGQNVTFRCDPISEHNRLYWYRQTLGQGPEFLTYFQNEAQLEKSRLLSDRFSAERPKGSFSTLEIQRTEQGDSAMYLCASSRGQGGSPLHFGNGTRLTVT.

The chain has TRBV2 and TRBJ1-2; D not certain. This CDR3 has 14 residues. Germline lookup yields CDR1 SNHLY and CDR2 FYNNEI. V lost 5 bases, J lost 3 bases, and 13 bases lay in between. CDR3 DNA: TGTGCCAGCAGTAGAATAGCCACTTACTATGGCTACACCTTC. Translation: CASSRIATYYGYTF.

At least ten counts were recorded for this clonotype. The chain carries TRBV3-1 and TRBJ2-2, with D maybe TRBD2 (5 bases). The CDR3 totals 15 residues. Germline V CDR1 and CDR2: LGHDT, YNNKEL (reference sequence). V lost 0 bases and J 9 bases, leaving 14 bases between the germline ends. In nucleotides, the CDR3 is TGTGCCAGCAGCCAAGATCTCAGCGGCGGAAGGGAGCTGTTTTTT. It is translated as CASSQDLSGGRELFF. Full variable domain (outside the CDR3, taken from reference TRBV3-1 and TRBJ2-2): DTAVSQTPKYLVTQMGNDKSIKCEQNLGHDTMYWYKQDSKKFLKIMFSYNNKELIINETVPNRFSPKSPDKAHLNLHINSLELGDSAVYFCASSQDLSGGRELFFGEGSRLTVL.

V is TRBV29-1 and J is TRBJ2-7; TRBD2 matches 12 bases. The germline V gene encodes CDR1 SQVTM and CDR2 ANQGSEA. The CDR3 runs 14 residues. CDR3 nucleotides: TGCAGTGCTAGTACTAGCGGGAGGCCCCACGAGCAGTACTTC. This translates into CSASTSGRPHEQYF.

This clonotype occurred many times. The genes are TRBV20-1 and TRBJ1-5, with TRBD1 identical over 7 bases. Germline V gives CDR1 DFQATT, CDR2 SNEGSKA (reference sequence). The junction had 10 bases not matched to a gene; V was cut back by 4 bases and J by 4 bases. The CDR3 spans 15 residues. The CDR3 DNA follows: TGCAGTGCTACTCCGGGACAGAACATAAATCAGCCCCAGCATTTT. Translation: CSATPGQNINQPQHF.

The chain uses TRBV7-9 and TRBJ2-2; D is undetermined. The CDR3 is 12 residues long. The germline V gene encodes CDR1 SEHNR and CDR2 FQNEAQ (reference sequence). Trimming removed 5 bases from V and 7 bases from J, with 8 bases in between. CDR3: CASSPPSGELFF. CDR3 nucleotide sequence: TGTGCCAGCAGCCCCCCTAGCGGGGAGCTGTTTTTT.

The sample holds a few counts of this clonotype. This chain links TRBV7-2 with TRBJ2-7; TRBD2 matches 7 bases. The J segment lost 6 bases and the V segment lost 7 bases, leaving 15 bases of the junction unmatched. From germline, CDR1 is SGHTA and CDR2 FQGNSA. This CDR3 region has 15 residues. The CDR3 protein is CASTPLEGGPGEQYF. The DNA for the CDR3 is TGTGCCAGCACCCCCTTGGAGGGAGGGCCGGGCGAGCAGTACTTC.